These T cell receptor beta chains were read from a single sample in a study of T cells after yellow fever vaccination. TCRdb used MiXCR to reprocess the 5' RACE reads, holding one entry per CDR3 protein. The sample records 200,000 to 300,000 distinct CDR3 sequences, 6.9% being singletons. The sequences come from CD4+ T cells sorted from PBMCs, collected 15 days after the yellow fever booster vaccination. These receptors were obtained from a man aged 25 to 40 who received the YFV17D yellow fever vaccine. CDR3s include the opening cysteine and the closing phenylalanine or tryptophan. A D gene is named only where the DNA matches it firmly. Rows may omit the clone size; those that give it use once, few, many or a size class.

abundance	d_gene	v_gene	j_gene	CDR3aa	CDR3nt
few	NA	TRBV3-1	TRBJ2-3	CASSQGRRIGVRNTQYF	TGTGCCAGCAGCCAAGGACGGCGAATCGGGGTTCGGAATACGCAGTATTTT
few	NA	TRBV3-1	TRBJ2-1	CASSQEVLALYEQFF	TGTGCCAGCAGCCAAGAGGTATTAGCGCTATATGAGCAGTTCTTC
many	NA	TRBV29-1	TRBJ2-3	CSVAQGSSTDTQYF	TGCAGCGTTGCCCAGGGTAGTAGCACAGATACGCAGTATTTT
NA	NA	TRBV7-2	TRBJ2-2	CASSPRMAGELFF	TGTGCCAGCAGCCCCAGGATGGCCGGGGAGCTGTTTTTT
few	NA	TRBV6-1	TRBJ1-5	CATLAHGVSNQPQHF	TGTGCCACCCTTGCACATGGAGTTAGCAATCAGCCCCAGCATTTT
many	TRBD1	TRBV5-1	TRBJ2-1	CASSFRQGAGNEQFF	TGCGCCAGCAGCTTTCGGCAGGGGGCGGGCAATGAGCAGTTCTTC
few	NA	TRBV30	TRBJ1-1	CAWSDWRRVVEAFF	TGTGCCTGGAGTGATTGGCGGCGGGTCGTCGAAGCTTTCTTT
few	NA	TRBV11-2	TRBJ1-1	CASSLTFRAGRAFF	TGTGCCAGCAGCCTTACCTTTCGGGCGGGCAGGGCTTTCTTT
many	TRBD2	TRBV5-1	TRBJ2-7	CASSLAGGYRSEQYF	TGCGCCAGCAGCCTGGCGGGAGGGTATCGATCCGAGCAGTACTTC
many	TRBD2	TRBV7-3	TRBJ2-2	CASSLTTSGNTGELFF	TGTGCCAGCAGCTTAACGACTAGCGGGAACACCGGGGAGCTGTTTTTT